The 22 T cell receptor beta chains given below trace back to one sample, sequenced in a study of control samples from healthy donors and cancer patients. Generated by immunoSEQ multiplex PCR, the TCRdb table keeps only in-frame clones and is missing some. The sample lists 150,000 to 180,000 clones; about 94% were seen once. Sequencing used blood. Receptors were obtained from a man between 35 and 55 years old in good health.

V usage is TRBV6-6 and J usage is TRBJ2-1, with D maybe TRBD1 (6 bases). The CDR3 extends over 13 amino acids. CDR1 is MNHNY and CDR2 is SVGAGI in the germline V gene (reference sequence). The V end was cut by 5 bases, the J end by 4 bases, with 9 bases between. For the CDR3, the DNA is TGTGCCAGCAGTGGCGGACAGTACAATGAGCAGTTCTTC. Protein sequence: CASSGGQYNEQFF.

This rearrangement joins TRBV19 to TRBJ2-7, with D perhaps TRBD1 or TRBD2 (5 bases each). Germline V CDR1 and CDR2: LNHDA, SQIVND (reference sequence). Trimming left V 5 bases short and J 4 bases short, with 12 bases between. There are 13 residues in the CDR3. The CDR3 DNA reads as TGTGCCAGTAGTGCCCGGGACGGTTACGAGCAGTACTTC. Protein: CASSARDGYEQYF.

The V call is TRBV15, the J call TRBJ1-1, with TRBD1 as a possible D gene (5 bases). Trimming took off 5 bases at V and 1 base at J, with 8 bases between the two ends. The CDR3 is made up of 13 amino acids. The germline CDR1 and CDR2 sequences are LNHNV and YYDKDF (reference sequence). The CDR3 loop reads CATSLRGNTEAFF. In DNA form, the CDR3 reads TGTGCCACCAGCCTTAGGGGGAACACTGAAGCTTTCTTT.

This rearrangement joins TRBV12-5 to TRBJ1-2, with 9 bases lining up with TRBD1. Germline values: CDR1 LGHNT, CDR2 FRNRAP. After removal of 5 bases from V and 4 bases from J, the junction contained 2 bases not matched to a gene. The CDR3 runs 13 residues. DNA for the CDR3: TGTGCTAGTGGTGGGACAGGGACCTATGGCTACACCTTC. It codes for CASGGTGTYGYTF.

The V call is TRBV15, the J call TRBJ1-1; possible D gene TRBD1, 5 bases. Trimming pared 2 bases from V and 4 bases from J, leaving 8 bases between. The CDR3 is 13 amino acids. Germline CDR1 reads LNHNV; CDR2 reads YYDKDF (reference sequence). The CDR3 here is CATSRSTATEAFF. DNA for the CDR3: TGTGCCACCAGCAGATCGACAGCCACTGAAGCTTTCTTT. The whole variable domain, filled in from reference TRBV15 and TRBJ1-1, reads DAMVIQNPRYQVTQFGKPVTLSCSQTLNHNVMYWYQQKSSQAPKLLFHYYDKDFNNEADTPDNFQSRRPNTSFCFLDIRSPGLGDTAMYLCATSRSTATEAFFGQGTRLTVV.

This rearrangement joins TRBV6-2 or TRBV6-3 to TRBJ1-1, with 9 bases lining up with TRBD1. The V gene's germline CDR1 is MNHEY and CDR2 SVGEGT. CDR3 size: 15 residues. Trimming at V came to 6 bases and at J to 4 bases, leaving 9 bases not matched to a gene. The CDR3 bases are TGTGCCAGCAGCCGTTTACAGGGGGCGGTCACTGAAGCTTTCTTT. Amino acid sequence: CASSRLQGAVTEAFF.

The V and J genes are TRBV7-9 and TRBJ1-2; D gene ambiguous. CDR1 SEHNR and CDR2 FQNEAQ come from the germline V gene (reference sequence). The CDR3 consists of 15 residues. The ends were cut back, 5 bases at V and 5 bases at J, with 18 bases in the middle. CDR3 sequence (DNA): TGTGCCAGCAGCCCACTGGAGAGCGGGTGGTATGGCTACACCTTC. Protein sequence: CASSPLESGWYGYTF. The complete variable domain, with remaining parts taken from reference TRBV7-9 and TRBJ1-2, reads DTGVSQNPRHKITKRGQNVTFRCDPISEHNRLYWYRQTLGQGPEFLTYFQNEAQLEKSRLLSDRFSAERPKGSFSTLEIQRTEQGDSAMYLCASSPLESGWYGYTFGSGTRLTVV.

The genes are TRBV25-1 and TRBJ1-2, with D maybe TRBD1 (6 bases). CDR1 and CDR2 from the germline V gene are MGHDK and SYGVNS. The CDR3 spans 15 residues. Trimming pared 0 bases from V and 0 bases from J, leaving 8 bases between. The CDR3 spells CASSEYEGANYGYTF. The DNA for the CDR3 is TGTGCCAGCAGTGAATATGAGGGGGCTAACTATGGCTACACCTTC.

The chain links TRBV6-6 to TRBJ1-5; 8 bases align to TRBD1. CDR3 length: 15 amino acids. Germline-derived CDR1 and CDR2 are MNHNY and SVGAGI (reference sequence). J gave up 2 bases and V 4 bases, and 4 bases lay outside the gene matches. The CDR3 coding sequence is TGTGCCAGCAGTTTAGACAGGGGTGGCAATCAGCCCCAGCATTTT. Translation: CASSLDRGGNQPQHF.

The chain joins TRBV25-1 to TRBJ2-2; D is unresolved. Germline V gene data show CDR1 as MGHDK and CDR2 as SYGVNS. Trimming pared 3 bases from V and 7 bases from J, leaving 12 bases between. The CDR3 is 14 residues long. The CDR3 region is CASSERQGGGELFF. CDR3 DNA: TGTGCCAGCAGTGAGAGACAAGGCGGCGGGGAGCTGTTTTTT.

V and J are TRBV14 and TRBJ1-1; possibly TRBD1 for D (5 bases). V was shortened by 1 base and J by 3 bases, with 9 bases between the two germline ends. Germline CDR1 SGHDN, CDR2 FVKESK. This CDR3 comprises 14 residues. The CDR3 region is CASSQVRQYTEAFF. CDR3 coding DNA: TGTGCCAGCAGCCAAGTAAGACAGTACACTGAAGCTTTCTTT.

The CDR3, as DNA: TGTGCCAGCAGCCACTGGGCAGGCACTGAAGCTTTCTTT. Translated, it gives CASSHWAGTEAFF. J is TRBJ1-1 and V is TRBV14; D is unresolved. The V and J ends lost 3 bases and 4 bases respectively, with 9 bases between them. This CDR3 comprises 13 residues. Germline V gene lookup returns CDR1 SGHDN and CDR2 FVKESK. The entire variable domain, with the rest obtained from reference TRBV14 and TRBJ1-1, is as follows: EAGVTQFPSHSVIEKGQTVTLRCDPISGHDNLYWYRRVMGKEIKFLLHFVKESKQDESGMPNNRFLAERTGGTYSTLKVQPAELEDSGVYFCASSHWAGTEAFFGQGTRLTVV.

The chain carries TRBV6-5 and TRBJ1-5; no firm D call. Germline CDR1 and CDR2: MNHEY and SVGAGI. CDR3 size: 15 residues. V was clipped by 7 bases and J by 2 bases, with 15 bases between them. CDR3 in DNA: TGTGCCAGCACCCGCGACGTGAATGGCAATCAGCCCCAGCATTTT. Translated: CASTRDVNGNQPQHF.

This clone was seen a handful of times. V is TRBV10-2 and J is TRBJ1-1; D uncertain. Per germline, CDR1 WSHSY and CDR2 SAAADI. The CDR3 loop spans 15 amino acids. Trimming removed 10 bases at V and 1 base at J, with 19 bases between. This chain's CDR3 is CATRDGPHQNTEAFF. The CDR3, as DNA: TGCGCCACCCGTGACGGGCCGCATCAGAACACTGAAGCTTTCTTT.

The gene calls are TRBV28 and TRBJ1-5; tentatively, D is TRBD1 (5 bases). Trimming removed 3 bases at V and 4 bases at J, with 13 bases between. CDR3 length: 15 residues. From germline, CDR1 is MDHEN and CDR2 SYDVKM. The chain's CDR3 is CASSFVGAFNQPQHF. CDR3 DNA sequence: TGTGCCAGCAGTTTCGTCGGGGCCTTTAATCAGCCCCAGCATTTT.

The chain combines TRBV3-1 (or the pseudogene TRBV3-2) with TRBJ1-2, with D tentatively TRBD1 (6 bases). Germline CDR1 is LGHDT and CDR2 is YNNKEL (reference sequence). The CDR3 spans 18 residues. V was cut by 1 base and J by 4 bases, with 22 bases left in between. The CDR3 coding sequence is TGTGCCAGCAGCCAAGTCCGGGGTTTGGACAGACAAACCTATGGCTACACCTTC. Translated, it gives CASSQVRGLDRQTYGYTF.

In this sample, this clone turned up once. The genes are TRBV9 and TRBJ1-2; D gene unclear. This CDR3 contains 12 residues. Deletions cut 0 bases from V and 11 bases from J, with 11 bases between. Per germline, CDR1 SGDLS and CDR2 YYNGEE. This CDR3 is CASSVEGRIYTF. As DNA, the CDR3 is TGTGCCAGCAGCGTAGAAGGGCGGATTTACACCTTC. Full variable domain (outside the CDR3, taken from reference TRBV9 and TRBJ1-2): DSGVTQTPKHLITATGQRVTLRCSPRSGDLSVYWYQQSLDQGLQFLIQYYNGEERAKGNILERFSAQQFPDLHSELNLSSLELGDSALYFCASSVEGRIYTFGSGTRLTVV.

The chain links TRBV6-2 or TRBV6-3 to TRBJ1-1; D remains unclear. This CDR3 has 15 residues. The V gene lost 6 bases and the J gene lost 0 bases, with 14 bases spanning the gap. CDR1 and CDR2 (germline): MNHEY, SVGEGT. CDR3 nucleotides: TGTGCCAGCAGCCCCCGGAGGCCCATGAACACTGAAGCTTTCTTT. This translates into CASSPRRPMNTEAFF.

The genes are TRBV9 and TRBJ1-1; D remains unclear. Germline-derived CDR1 and CDR2 are SGDLS and YYNGEE. CDR3 size: 13 residues. Trimming took 4 bases from V and 1 from J, leaving 8 bases between them. CDR3: CASSTARNTEAFF. In nucleotides, the CDR3 is TGTGCCAGCAGCACAGCCCGGAACACTGAAGCTTTCTTT.

The chain employs TRBV6-5 and TRBJ1-1; no clear D. This CDR3 is 15 amino acids long. Trimming pared 2 bases from V and 1 base from J, leaving 11 bases between. Per germline, CDR1 MNHEY and CDR2 SVGAGI. The CDR3 protein is CASSYGTKTNTEAFF. In DNA, the CDR3 is TGTGCCAGCAGTTACGGAACAAAGACGAACACTGAAGCTTTCTTT.

The V and J genes are TRBV30 and TRBJ1-1; 7 bases line up with TRBD1. Losses at the gene ends were 0 bases for V and 1 base for J; bases not matched to a gene: 5. This CDR3 has 15 amino acids. CDR1 is GTSNPN, CDR2 SVGIG, per germline (reference sequence). In DNA, the CDR3 is TGTGCCTGGAGTGTTCCGGGACAGCGGAACACTGAAGCTTTCTTT. Amino acid sequence: CAWSVPGQRNTEAFF. Full variable domain (outside the CDR3, taken from reference TRBV30 and TRBJ1-1): SQTIHQWPATLVQPVGSPLSLECTVEGTSNPNLYWYRQAAGRGLQLLFYSVGIGQISSEVPQNLSASRPQDRQFILSSKKLLLSDSGFYLCAWSVPGQRNTEAFFGQGTRLTVV.

This rearrangement joins TRBV10-3 to TRBJ2-7, with D perhaps TRBD2 (5 bases). Germline assignment: CDR1 ENHRY and CDR2 SYGVKD. The CDR3 contains 12 residues. The V end lost 4 bases, the J end lost 1 base, and 5 bases lay between the germline ends. CDR3 DNA sequence: TGTGCCATCAGTGCGGGGTCCTACGAGCAGTACTTC. It codes for CAISAGSYEQYF.